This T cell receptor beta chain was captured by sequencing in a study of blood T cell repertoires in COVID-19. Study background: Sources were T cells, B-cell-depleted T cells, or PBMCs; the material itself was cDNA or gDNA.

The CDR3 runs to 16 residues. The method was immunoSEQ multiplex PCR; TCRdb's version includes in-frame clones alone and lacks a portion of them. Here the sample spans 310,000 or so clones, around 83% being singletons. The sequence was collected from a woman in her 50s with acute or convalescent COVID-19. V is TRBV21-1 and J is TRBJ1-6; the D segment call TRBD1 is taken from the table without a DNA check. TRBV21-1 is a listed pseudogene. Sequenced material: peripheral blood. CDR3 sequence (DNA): TGTGCCAGCGGATCCCACAGGAGCTCCTATAATTCACCCCTCCACTTT. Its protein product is CASGSHRSSYNSPLHF.